The table lists the clone carrying this T cell receptor beta chain with a few counts. Its target is unknown. The source of the sample is a study of T cell repertoires in cytomegalovirus infection. Study-level information: Public TCR beta signatures marked donors with CMV infection and the matching HLA. Whole-study results and caveats: What dominated the ex vivo response were HLA-C-restricted CMV-specific TCR beta clonotypes. Pooled public TCR beta family frequency picked out CMV carriers with the relevant HLA.

Each CDR3 protein is one row after TCRdb ran MiXCR on the reads. The repertoire holds approximately 190,000 distinct CDR3 sequences, with 28% as singletons. The CDR3 is 13 residues long. The germline CDR1 and CDR2 sequences are SGHAT and FQNNGV. Trimming stripped 4 bases from V and 0 bases from J, with 6 bases between. The gene calls are TRBV11-2 and TRBJ1-1; no clear D. Sequencing was performed on PBMCs. The sequence derives from a human donor in good health (CMV status not recorded). Some clones in this sample may be carry-over from other donors' samples. Written as DNA, the CDR3 is TGTGCCAGCAGCTGGACGGTGAACACTGAAGCTTTCTTT. Translation: CASSWTVNTEAFF.